The rows below give T cell receptor beta chains drawn from one sample of a study of T cells in Graves' hyperthyroidism and ophthalmopathy. MiXCR was run by TCRdb on the multiplex PCR reads, yielding one entry per CDR3 protein. The sample yields approximately 530,000 distinct CDR3 sequences, roughly a sixth seen once. Material for sequencing was blood. These receptors all come from a woman aged 18-35 years with Graves' hyperthyroidism. Each CDR3 is given with its conserved first and last residue. A D gene is named only where the DNA matches it firmly. Clone size is shown for a subset of rows, as once, few, many or a class of expanded clone.

clone_size j_call v_call d_call cdr3_nt cdr3_aa
many TRBJ1-1 TRBV12-3/TRBV12-4 NA TGTGCCAGCAGTTTCGACGGCACTGAAGCTTTCTTT CASSFDGTEAFF
few TRBJ2-2 TRBV30 TRBD1 TGTGCCTGGAGTGCAAAACAGGGGGCGAACACCGGGGAGCTGTTTTTT CAWSAKQGANTGELFF
many TRBJ2-7 TRBV11-2 TRBD1 TGTGCCAGCAGCGATTCCGGGACAGGGTACGAGCAGTACTTC CASSDSGTGYEQYF
many TRBJ2-7 TRBV14 TRBD2 TGTGCCAGCAGCCCGGGACTACTAGAAGAGCAGTACTTC CASSPGLLEEQYF
few TRBJ2-2 TRBV11-2 NA TGTGCCAGCAGCTTAGAATCAGTGCGGGGGCGCAGCGGGGAGCTGTTTTTT CASSLESVRGRSGELFF
NA TRBJ1-1 TRBV6-6 TRBD1 TGTGCCAGCAGTTACTCCGGGACAGGGTGGGTTGAAGCTTTCTTT CASSYSGTGWVEAFF
NA TRBJ1-1 TRBV5-6 TRBD1 TGTGCCAGCAGCTTGGCCAGGGGGAGGGCTGAAGCTTTCTTT CASSLARGRAEAFF
many TRBJ2-3 TRBV7-2 TRBD2 TGTGCCAGCAGCTCTCCCCTAGCGGGGGTTATGGATACGCAGTATTTT CASSSPLAGVMDTQYF
many TRBJ2-3 TRBV5-6 TRBD2 TGTGCCAGCAGATCGGGGGGGTACAACACAGATACGCAGTATTTT CASRSGGYNTDTQYF
few TRBJ2-3 TRBV6-1 NA TGTGCCAGCAGTGAGCGAGCGGCCACAGATACGCAGTATTTT CASSERAATDTQYF
few TRBJ1-1 TRBV20-1 TRBD1 TGCAGTGCTGGGACAGGGGGATACACTGAAGCTTTCTTT CSAGTGGYTEAFF
many TRBJ1-5 TRBV20-1 TRBD1 TGCAGTGCTAGAGCCGGGACAGGGGGCGAAGGTGGCAATCAGCCCCAGCATTTT CSARAGTGGEGGNQPQHF
NA TRBJ2-7 TRBV30 NA TGTGCCTGGAGGGGGTGGGCTACCTACGAGCAGTACTTC CAWRGWATYEQYF
few TRBJ1-5 TRBV28 NA TGTGCCAGCAGTTTATGGACACCTGGGAGCAATCAGCCCCAGCATTTT CASSLWTPGSNQPQHF
NA TRBJ2-1 TRBV20-1 TRBD2 TGCAGTGCTCCGAGACTAGCGGGACGCCCCTACAATGAGCAGTTCTTC CSAPRLAGRPYNEQFF
few TRBJ2-3 TRBV30 TRBD2 TGTGCCTGGAGTAACGTGGCGGGAGGTTACACAGATACGCAGTATTTT CAWSNVAGGYTDTQYF
NA TRBJ1-2 TRBV30 NA TGTGCCTGGAGTGCTCTTTGGGCGAGGTTCTATGGCTACACCTTC CAWSALWARFYGYTF
many TRBJ2-7 TRBV12-3/TRBV12-4 NA TGTGCCAGCAGCCTGAGGACAGTTCTCGAGCAGTACTTC CASSLRTVLEQYF
NA TRBJ2-3 TRBV6-2/TRBV6-3 NA TGTGCCAGCAGTTACTTAAAGCCGGGGGGCCACCTTTTGAATACGCAGTATTTT CASSYLKPGGHLLNTQYF
few TRBJ1-2 TRBV19 NA TGTGCCAGTAGTATAGACCCGAACTATGGCTACACCTTC CASSIDPNYGYTF
many TRBJ2-3 TRBV7-2 NA TGTGCCAGCAGCCCACGAACTACTAGTAGTGTGTTGGCGCAGTATTTT CASSPRTTSSVLAQYF
few TRBJ1-5 TRBV20-1 NA TGCAGTGCGGGTCAGCCCCAGCATTTT CSAGQPQHF
NA TRBJ1-5 TRBV11-1 NA TGTGCCAGCAGCTTAGGGGCAGGGGAGCCCCAGCATTTT CASSLGAGEPQHF
many TRBJ1-5 TRBV4-2 NA TGTGCCAGCAGCCCTGGGGAGAATAGCAATCAGCCCCAGCATTTT CASSPGENSNQPQHF
many TRBJ1-5 TRBV6-1 NA TGTGCCAGCAGGCGCCAGGGAGGTAATCAGCCCCAGCATTTT CASRRQGGNQPQHF
NA TRBJ1-2 TRBV7-9 TRBD1 TGTGCCAGCAGCTTAAAGGGGGCATTCGGCTACACCTTC CASSLKGAFGYTF
many TRBJ2-7 TRBV24-1 TRBD2 TGTGCCACCAGTGATGGACTAGCGGGAGGGTACGAGCAGTACTTC CATSDGLAGGYEQYF
NA TRBJ2-7 TRBV6-1 NA TGTGCCAGCAGGGGCTCGTCGGCCGAGCAGTACTTC CASRGSSAEQYF